Each of the 8 T cell receptor beta chains below was sequenced from the same sample in a study of blood T cell repertoires in COVID-19. The data were produced by immunoSEQ multiplex PCR, yet TCRdb's version contains in-frame clones alone and is incomplete. This table has around 200,000 clones, roughly 87% appearing once. Sequencing was carried out using PBMCs or T cells enriched from blood (not recorded which). The receptors come from a young man with acute COVID-19.

This clone was seen once. The chain joins TRBV28 to TRBJ2-3, with 15 bases fitting TRBD2. The J segment lost 0 bases and the V segment lost 7 bases, leaving 11 bases of the junction unmatched. The CDR3 covers 19 residues. Germline CDR1 and CDR2: MDHEN and SYDVKM. CDR3 sequence (DNA): TGTGCCAGCACCATCACTCCGGGACTAGCGGGAGGTAGCACAGATACGCAGTATTTT. Residues: CASTITPGLAGGSTDTQYF.

The rearrangement uses TRBV25-1 and TRBJ2-4, with 10 bases fitting TRBD1. The V and J ends lost 4 bases and 1 base, in that order; junction bases with no gene match: 4. Germline V CDR1 and CDR2: MGHDK, SYGVNS. This CDR3 comprises 16 residues. CDR3 nucleotides: TGTGCCAGCAGTGGCCGGGACAGGGGCGCCAAAAACATTCAGTACTTC. Translation: CASSGRDRGAKNIQYF.

The chain employs TRBV4-1 and TRBJ1-1; TRBD1 might be the D (6 bases). Trimming cost V 1 base and J 4 bases, with 19 bases left between them. CDR1 is MGHRA, CDR2 YSYEKL, per germline. This CDR3 is 17 amino acids long. The CDR3 loop is CASSQVGRTDPATEAFF. The CDR3 DNA reads TGCGCCAGCAGCCAAGTAGGGCGGACAGACCCCGCCACTGAAGCTTTCTTT.

This clone came up a few times. V usage is TRBV15 and J usage is TRBJ1-5; 10 bases match TRBD1. Germline V lookup: CDR1 LNHNV, CDR2 YYDKDF (reference sequence). After removal of 3 bases from V and 6 bases from J, the junction contained 5 bases not matched to a gene. This CDR3 is built from 15 residues. CDR3 region: CATSSGTGVGQPQHF. CDR3 nucleotides: TGTGCCACCAGCAGCGGGACAGGGGTTGGTCAGCCCCAGCATTTT.

J is TRBJ2-2 and V is TRBV19; D not certain. Germline CDR1 LNHDA, CDR2 SQIVND (reference sequence). V gave up 4 bases and J gave up 4 bases, with 7 bases separating them. The CDR3 is 13 amino acids. CDR3 coding DNA: TGTGCCAGTAGTACCGACATCACCGGGGAGCTGTTTTTT. It specifies CASSTDITGELFF. Combining the CDR3 with reference TRBV19 and TRBJ2-2 gives the whole variable domain DGGITQSPKYLFRKEGQNVTLSCEQNLNHDAMYWYRQDPGQGLRLIYYSQIVNDFQKGDIAEGYSVSREKKESFPLTVTSAQKNPTAFYLCASSTDITGELFFGEGSRLTVL.

This chain joins TRBV15 and TRBJ2-1, with a weak D call TRBD1 (5 bases). The germline gives CDR1 LNHNV, CDR2 YYDKDF (reference sequence). V lost 1 base and J lost 7, with 14 bases in between. The CDR3 has 15 residues. CDR3 in DNA: TGTGCCACCAGCAGAGCTGGAGCAGGGTTAAATGAGCAGTTCTTC. Amino acid sequence: CATSRAGAGLNEQFF.

This chain joins TRBV18 and TRBJ2-7; a weak D match, TRBD1 (6 bases). V lost 1 base and J lost 2, with 12 bases in between. Germline CDR1 is KGHSH and CDR2 is LQKENI. This CDR3 region has 15 residues. This CDR3 reads CASSPRTALAYEQYF. The CDR3 nucleotides are TGTGCCAGCTCACCACGGACAGCCCTGGCCTACGAGCAGTACTTC.

This rearrangement joins TRBV7-8 to TRBJ2-1; possible D gene TRBD1, 6 bases. V shed 5 bases and J shed 4 bases, with 15 bases lying between them. This CDR3 contains 15 residues. Germline V gene lookup returns CDR1 SGHVS and CDR2 FQNEAQ. The CDR3, as DNA: TGTGCCAGCAGCCCTAGAGGGGGAATATACAATGAGCAGTTCTTC. Its protein product is CASSPRGGIYNEQFF.